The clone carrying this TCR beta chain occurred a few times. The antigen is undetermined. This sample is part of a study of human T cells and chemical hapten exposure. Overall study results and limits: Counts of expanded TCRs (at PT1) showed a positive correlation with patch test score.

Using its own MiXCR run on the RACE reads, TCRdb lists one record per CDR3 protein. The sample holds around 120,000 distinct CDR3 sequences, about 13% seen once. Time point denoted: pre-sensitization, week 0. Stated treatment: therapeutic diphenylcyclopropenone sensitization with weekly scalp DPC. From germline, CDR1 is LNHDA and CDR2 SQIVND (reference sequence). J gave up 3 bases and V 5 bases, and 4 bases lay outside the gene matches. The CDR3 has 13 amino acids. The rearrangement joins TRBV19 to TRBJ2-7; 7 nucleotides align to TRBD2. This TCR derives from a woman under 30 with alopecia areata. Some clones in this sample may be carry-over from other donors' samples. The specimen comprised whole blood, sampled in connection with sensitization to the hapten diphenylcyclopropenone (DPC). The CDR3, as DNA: TGTGCCAGTAGTTTCGGACTAGGCTACGAGCAGTACTTC. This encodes CASSFGLGYEQYF.